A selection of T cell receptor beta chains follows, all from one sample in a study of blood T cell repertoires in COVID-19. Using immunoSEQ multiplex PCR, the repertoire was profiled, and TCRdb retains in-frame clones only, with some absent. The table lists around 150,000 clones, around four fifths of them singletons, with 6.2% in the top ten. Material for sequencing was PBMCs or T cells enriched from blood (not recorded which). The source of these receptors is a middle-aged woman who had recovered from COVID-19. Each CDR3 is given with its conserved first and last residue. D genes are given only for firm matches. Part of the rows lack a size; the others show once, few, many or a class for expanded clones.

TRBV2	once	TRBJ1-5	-	TGTGCCAGCACTTGGGGGGATAGCAATCAGCCCCAGCATTTT	CASTWGDSNQPQHF
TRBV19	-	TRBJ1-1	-	TGTGCCACCGTAAGCGCGGGAAAACTGTATGAAGCTTTCTTT	CATVSAGKLYEAFF
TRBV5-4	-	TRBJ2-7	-	TGTGCCAGCACCTCGCGGGATACGGGGATACCTTATGAGCAGTACTTC	CASTSRDTGIPYEQYF
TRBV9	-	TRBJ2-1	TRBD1	TGTGCCAGCAGCGTAGGTACCAGGGGGCAGGGCAATGAGCAGTTCTTC	CASSVGTRGQGNEQFF
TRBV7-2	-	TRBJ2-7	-	TGTGCCAGCAGCCCCCCATACGGAGGGGGGGCATCGTACGAGCAGTACTTC	CASSPPYGGGASYEQYF
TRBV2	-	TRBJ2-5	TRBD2	TGTGCCTGCTTCGGGACTAGCGGGAGGGCGGGCCAAGAGACCCAGTACTTC	CACFGTSGRAGQETQYF
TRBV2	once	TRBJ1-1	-	TGTGCCAGCAGTGTACAGGAGCGGGGCACTGAAGCTTTCTTT	CASSVQERGTEAFF
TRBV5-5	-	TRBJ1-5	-	TGTGCCAGCAGCCCCACAACAGCTGGGTTCAATCAGCCCCAGCATTTT	CASSPTTAGFNQPQHF
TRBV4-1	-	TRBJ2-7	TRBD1	TGCGCCAGCAGTAGGTCGGGACAGGGAGGTCCGGTTGCCTACGAGCAGTACTTC	CASSRSGQGGPVAYEQYF
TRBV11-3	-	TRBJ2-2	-	TGTGCCAGCAGCTTAGGGTACAGGGAAGTGACCGGGGAGCTGTTTTTT	CASSLGYREVTGELFF
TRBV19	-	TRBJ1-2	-	TGTGCCAGTAGTATGGCGGCTTCGAATGGCTACACCTTC	CASSMAASNGYTF
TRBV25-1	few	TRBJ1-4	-	TGTGCCAGCAGTGAGGGTCGGGCAACTAATGAAAAACTGTTTTTT	CASSEGRATNEKLFF